The 22 T cell receptor beta chains presented below share a single source sample, sequenced in a study of a mutant IDH1 vaccine in newly diagnosed glioma. These receptors are not linked to any known antigen. Produced via immunoSEQ multiplex PCR; TCRdb's table is partial and in-frame only. The table lists around 56,000 clones, 70% to 85% of them singletons. Time point described: week 5, during vaccination. One vaccine dose held 300 ug of mutant IDH1 20-mer peptide and came with topical imiquimod. This material consisted of PBMCs, taken from a glioma patient whose treatment included an IDH1 peptide vaccine. The receptors derive from a woman in her late teens or twenties with glioma. Some clones in this sample may be carry-over from other donors' samples.

Comment on this clone: The DNA is omitted, as the CDR3 cannot be located on it reliably, and the CDR3 follows TCRdb's listing. The chain couples TRBV9 to TRBJ2-5; the table's D call, TRBD2, was not checked against the DNA. CDR1 and CDR2 (germline): SGDLS, YYNGEE. The CDR3 spans 14 amino acids, including both terminal residues. The CDR3: CASSVSLYQETQYF.

This clone appeared once. The chain has TRBV6-5 and TRBJ2-3, with TRBD2 as a possible D gene (6 bases). The CDR3 length is 15 residues. CDR1 and CDR2 from the germline V gene are MNHEY and SVGAGI. V was pared by 5 bases and J by 2 bases, with 14 bases between. The CDR3 bases are TGTGCCAGCAGTCCTAGGGGACTGAACACAGATACGCAGTATTTT. It yields the protein CASSPRGLNTDTQYF.

The gene calls are TRBV6-1 and TRBJ1-6, with D maybe TRBD1 (5 bases). This CDR3 has 15 residues. The germline CDR1 and CDR2 sequences are MNHNS and SASEGT. Trimming took off 2 bases at V and 9 bases at J, with 14 bases between the two ends. CDR3 amino acids: CASSERDGSGSPLHF. As DNA, the CDR3 is TGTGCCAGCAGTGAAAGGGACGGTAGTGGTTCACCCCTCCACTTT.

This chain uses TRBV29-1 with TRBJ1-1; tentatively, D is TRBD1 (5 bases). The germline V gene encodes CDR1 SQVTM and CDR2 ANQGSEA. Trimming removed 6 bases at V and 4 bases at J, with 18 bases between. This CDR3 has 14 residues. CDR3 nucleotide sequence: TGCAGCGTAGGACACCGAGGCATGAGCACTGAAGCTTTCTTT. Translating it yields CSVGHRGMSTEAFF.

J is TRBJ1-4 and V is TRBV14; D is unclear. Germline V CDR1 and CDR2: SGHDN, FVKESK. With 0 bases removed from V and 9 bases from J, the gap between germline ends came to 11 bases. The CDR3 contains 14 residues. The CDR3 bases are TGTGCCAGCAGCCAAGATTTGGGTCAGAAAAAACTGTTTTTT. Its translation is CASSQDLGQKKLFF.

The chain links TRBV7-9 to TRBJ1-1; D unclear. The CDR3 extends over 12 amino acids. Trimming removed 5 bases at V and 2 bases at J, with 6 bases between. CDR1 SEHNR and CDR2 FQNEAQ come from the germline V gene (reference sequence). The CDR3 DNA reads TGTGCCAGCAGCCCTATTAACACTGAAGCTTTCTTT. This encodes CASSPINTEAFF.

The chain links TRBV4-1 to TRBJ2-1; D ambiguous. V was shortened by 1 base and J by 2 bases, with 12 bases between the two germline ends. The CDR3 has 16 amino acids. Germline CDR1 is MGHRA and CDR2 is YSYEKL. CDR3 sequence reads: CASSQVGRNPYNEQFF. Written as DNA, the CDR3 is TGCGCCAGCAGCCAAGTGGGTCGGAACCCCTACAATGAGCAGTTCTTC.

The chain is built from TRBV19 and TRBJ1-2, with D tentatively TRBD1 (5 bases). CDR3 length: 15 residues. CDR1 is LNHDA and CDR2 is SQIVND in the germline V gene (reference sequence). With 10 bases removed from V and 0 bases from J, the gap between germline ends came to 18 bases. The CDR3 nucleotides are TGTGCCACCCGACCCTCGCAGGGATCTAACTATGGCTACACCTTC. It yields the protein CATRPSQGSNYGYTF.

The table lists this clone with a few counts. The genes are TRBV5-8 and TRBJ1-4; D is perhaps TRBD1 (6 bases). Per germline, CDR1 SGHTS and CDR2 YDEGEE. The CDR3 sequence is 14 residues long. The V gene lost 4 bases and the J gene lost 7 bases, with 14 bases spanning the gap. CDR3 loop: CASSPRTRGEKLFF. The CDR3 coding sequence is TGTGCCAGCAGCCCTCGGACCAGGGGTGAAAAACTGTTTTTT.

This clone was observed a single time. The gene calls are TRBV27 and TRBJ1-1, with D maybe TRBD1 (6 bases). In germline, CDR1 is MNHEY, CDR2 SMNVEV (reference sequence). V lost 5 bases and J lost 6, with 10 bases in between. The CDR3 length is 12 residues. CDR3 amino acids: CASSIRGSEAFF. The CDR3 region has the DNA TGTGCCAGCAGTATCAGGGGTTCTGAAGCTTTCTTT.

The chain carries TRBV4-1 and TRBJ2-7; D may be TRBD1 or TRBD2 (5 bases each). CDR1 and CDR2 (germline): MGHRA, YSYEKL. The CDR3 has 15 amino acids. V gave up 4 bases and J gave up 2 bases, with 15 bases separating them. The chain's CDR3 is CASSLGPGPAYEQYF. The DNA of the CDR3 is TGCGCCAGCAGCCTAGGACCGGGACCCGCCTACGAGCAGTACTTC.

The chain couples TRBV7-9 to TRBJ2-7; 9 bases map to TRBD1. Looked up from germline, CDR1 is SEHNR and CDR2 is FQNEAQ (reference sequence). CDR3 length: 17 amino acids. The trim removed 5 bases at V and 2 bases at J, leaving 13 bases unmatched. DNA of the CDR3: TGTGCCAGCAGCGGACCCGGCCCGGGACAGGGAACCTACGAGCAGTACTTC. Amino acids: CASSGPGPGQGTYEQYF.

This rearrangement joins TRBV10-3 to TRBJ1-1; TRBD1 might be the D (6 bases). The CDR3 length is 15 residues. The germline gives CDR1 ENHRY, CDR2 SYGVKD. The V end lost 4 bases, the J end lost 3 bases, and 15 bases lay between the germline ends. The CDR3 region has the DNA TGTGCCATCAGTGGGAGCCCAGGGGCATACACTGAAGCTTTCTTT. This encodes CAISGSPGAYTEAFF.

V is TRBV7-9 and J is TRBJ2-7; 8 nucleotides match TRBD2. The CDR3 is 15 residues long. The V and J ends lost 5 bases and 3 bases, in that order; junction bases with no gene match: 9. Germline V gene lookup returns CDR1 SEHNR and CDR2 FQNEAQ (reference sequence). This chain's CDR3 is CASSPEGTRGYEQYF. CDR3 nucleotide sequence: TGTGCCAGCAGCCCAGAAGGGACTAGGGGCTACGAGCAGTACTTC.

The chain is built from TRBV7-7 and TRBJ2-3; D not certain. Per the germline V gene, CDR1 is SSHAT and CDR2 is FNYEAQ (reference sequence). Trimming pared 5 bases from V and 3 bases from J, leaving 21 bases between. The CDR3 covers 17 residues. For the CDR3, the DNA is TGTGCCAGCAGCCCCGGTTTGCTAGATAGTAGGACAGATACGCAGTATTTT. Its translation: CASSPGLLDSRTDTQYF.

This chain joins TRBV5-1 and TRBJ1-5, with D unclear. Germline V lookup: CDR1 SGHRS, CDR2 YFSETQ. V was shortened by 0 bases and J by 6 bases, with 16 bases between the two germline ends. CDR3 length: 16 residues. CDR3 protein: CASSLGLTGPGQPQHF. The DNA of the CDR3 is TGCGCCAGCAGCTTGGGATTGACTGGGCCGGGTCAGCCCCAGCATTTT. Combining the CDR3 with reference TRBV5-1 and TRBJ1-5 gives the whole variable domain KAGVTQTPRYLIKTRGQQVTLSCSPISGHRSVSWYQQTPGQGLQFLFEYFSETQRNKGNFPGRFSGRQFSNSRSEMNVSTLELGDSALYLCASSLGLTGPGQPQHFGDGTRLSIL.

V gene TRBV4-2 combines with J gene TRBJ2-2, with TRBD1 matching 7 bases. CDR1 is LGHNA, CDR2 YNFKEQ, per germline. Losses at the gene ends were 1 base for V and 1 base for J; bases not matched to a gene: 0. CDR3 length: 15 amino acids. The CDR3 region has the DNA TGTGCCAGCAGCCAAGGGACAGGGAACACCGGGGAGCTGTTTTTT. The encoded protein is CASSQGTGNTGELFF.

There are a few counts of this clone. J is TRBJ1-1 and V is TRBV5-4; D unresolved. This CDR3 contains 13 residues. The V gene lost 2 bases and the J gene lost 2 bases, with 7 bases spanning the gap. Per the germline V gene, CDR1 is SGHNT and CDR2 is YYREEE (reference sequence). The CDR3 DNA reads as TGTGCCAGCAGCTTCCCGCATAACACTGAAGCTTTCTTT. It translates to CASSFPHNTEAFF.

This chain links TRBV5-4 with TRBJ2-1, with D perhaps being TRBD1 or TRBD2 (6 bases each). Germline V CDR1 and CDR2: SGHNT, YYREEE (reference sequence). Trimming stripped 3 bases from V and 6 bases from J, with 19 bases between. The CDR3 consists of 16 residues. The CDR3: CASSSRGGRGGNEQFF. The CDR3 bases are TGTGCCAGCAGCTCCAGAGGGGGGCGGGGTGGCAATGAGCAGTTCTTC.

The genes are TRBV11-1 and TRBJ2-4; 7 nucleotides match TRBD1. The ends lost 1 base at V and 2 bases at J; junction bases unmatched: 2. This CDR3 has 15 residues. Germline CDR1 and CDR2: SGHAT and FQDESV (reference sequence). The DNA of the CDR3 is TGTGCCAGCAGCTTAGGGACAGGCCCCAAAAACATTCAGTACTTC. Translating it yields CASSLGTGPKNIQYF.

The rearrangement uses TRBV5-5 and TRBJ1-2; D unresolved. The germline V gene encodes CDR1 SGHKS and CDR2 YYEKEE (reference sequence). This CDR3 is built from 14 residues. The V end was cut by 3 bases, the J end by 2 bases, with 11 bases between. CDR3 residues: CASSSLVGNYGYTF. The CDR3 nucleotides read TGTGCCAGCAGCTCCCTGGTTGGGAACTATGGCTACACCTTC.

This chain joins TRBV10-3 and TRBJ2-2, with 10 bases identical to TRBD1. The germline CDR1 and CDR2 sequences are ENHRY and SYGVKD. The CDR3 spans 14 residues. V dropped 9 bases and J dropped 7; count of bases not matched to a gene: 8. The CDR3 DNA reads TGTGCCATGGCCGGGACAGGGGAAATCGGGGAGCTGTTTTTT. Translating gives CAMAGTGEIGELFF.